This TCR beta chain was obtained from a study of T cells in Graves' hyperthyroidism and ophthalmopathy. Across the study: It was at initial diagnosis, before any treatment, that peripheral blood was collected.

CDR1 is DFQATT, CDR2 SNEGSKA, per germline (reference sequence). The CDR3 has 13 residues. Findings of the study overall: Ophthalmopathy, which appeared later, was predicted by the model a median around 6.9 months before onset.

This clonotype was detected ten times or more. What it recognizes is unknown. Authors of the study amplified TCR beta CDR3 regions from RNA transcripts. The HTBI set primed first-round TCR CDR3 RT-PCR. TCRdb recomputed calls from the multiplex PCR reads with MiXCR, one row per CDR3 protein. The sample holds fewer than 400,000 distinct CDR3 sequences, approximately 16% seen once. V and J are TRBV20-1 and TRBJ2-3, with 15 bases matching TRBD2. Sequencing was performed on blood. This receptor was identified in a man aged 30 to 39 with Graves' hyperthyroidism. CDR3 amino acids: CSTGTSGRDTQYF. As DNA, the CDR3 is TGCAGCACCGGGACTAGCGGGAGGGATACGCAGTATTTT.